The present entry profiles one TCR beta chain with its context. The sample comes from a study of T cells expressing NK-cell markers. This CDR3 is 13 amino acids long. Germline V CDR1 and CDR2: MGHDK, SYGVNS. One entry per CDR3 protein, without DNA, is what TCRdb gives after re-calling the 5' RACE reads. This sample contains under 200,000 distinct CDR3 sequences. Sequences were obtained from blood T cells: a sorted CD56 or NKG2C T cell subset, CD4+ or CD8+ T cells, or bulk PBMC T cells (not recorded which). This receptor was identified in a woman aged 18 to 75 in good health. This chain links TRBV25-1 with TRBJ2-5; TCRdb gives TRBD1 as the D gene, but with no DNA this cannot be confirmed. The CDR3 loop reads CASSPVDRTVVYF.